This entry features one T cell receptor beta chain sequence. Antigen specificity is unknown. TCRdb fed the multiplex PCR reads into MiXCR, producing one record per CDR3 protein. This sample has about 200,000 distinct CDR3 sequences; roughly 31% occur once, and the top ten carry roughly 4%. The data derive from a study of breast tumors, draining lymph nodes, adjacent tissues. Axillary draining lymph nodes of breast cancer patients supplied the node samples. The V gene lost 2 bases and the J gene lost 6 bases, with 10 bases spanning the gap. CDR3 length equals 14 residues. Germline V lookup: CDR1 SGHTA, CDR2 FQGTGA. Study-wide results and caveats: Luminal-like breast cancer showed significantly higher tumor–nontumor repertoire similarity than basal-like.

This receptor was taken from a female donor with breast cancer. Some clones in this sample may be carry-over from other donors' samples. The sample comprised axillary lymph node tissue. This chain connects TRBV7-3 to TRBJ2-2; D is possibly TRBD1 or TRBD2 (5 bases each). As DNA, the CDR3 is TGTGCCAGCAGCTTAGGGGGAGATGCCGGGGAGCTGTTTTTT. Its protein product is CASSLGGDAGELFF.